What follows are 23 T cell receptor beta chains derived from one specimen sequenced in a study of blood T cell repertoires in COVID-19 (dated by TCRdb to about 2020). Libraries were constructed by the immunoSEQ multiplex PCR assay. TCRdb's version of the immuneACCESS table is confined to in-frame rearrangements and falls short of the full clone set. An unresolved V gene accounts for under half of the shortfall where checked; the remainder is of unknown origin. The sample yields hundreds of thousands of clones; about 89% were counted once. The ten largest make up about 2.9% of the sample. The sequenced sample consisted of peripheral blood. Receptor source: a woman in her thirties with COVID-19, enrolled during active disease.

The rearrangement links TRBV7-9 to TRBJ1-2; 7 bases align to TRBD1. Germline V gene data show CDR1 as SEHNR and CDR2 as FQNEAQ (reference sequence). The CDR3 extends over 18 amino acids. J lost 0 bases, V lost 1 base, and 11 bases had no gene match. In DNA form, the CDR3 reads TGTGCCAGCAGCTTAGGGTACAGGGGCGCGCTATCTAACTATGGCTACACCTTC. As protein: CASSLGYRGALSNYGYTF. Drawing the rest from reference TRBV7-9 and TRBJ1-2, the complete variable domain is DTGVSQNPRHKITKRGQNVTFRCDPISEHNRLYWYRQTLGQGPEFLTYFQNEAQLEKSRLLSDRFSAERPKGSFSTLEIQRTEQGDSAMYLCASSLGYRGALSNYGYTFGSGTRLTVV.

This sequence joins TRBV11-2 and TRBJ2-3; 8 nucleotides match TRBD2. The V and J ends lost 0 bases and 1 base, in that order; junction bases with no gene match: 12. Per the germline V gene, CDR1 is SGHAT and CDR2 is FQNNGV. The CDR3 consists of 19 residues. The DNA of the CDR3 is TGTGCCAGCAGCTTAGAGCCGGGAGGGCTAGCGGAACGCACAGATACGCAGTATTTT. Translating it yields CASSLEPGGLAERTDTQYF.

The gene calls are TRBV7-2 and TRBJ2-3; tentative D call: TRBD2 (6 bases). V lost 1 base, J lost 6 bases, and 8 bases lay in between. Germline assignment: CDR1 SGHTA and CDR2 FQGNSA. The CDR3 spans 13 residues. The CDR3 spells CASSLETRDTQYF. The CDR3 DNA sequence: TGTGCCAGCAGCTTAGAGACTAGGGATACGCAGTATTTT.

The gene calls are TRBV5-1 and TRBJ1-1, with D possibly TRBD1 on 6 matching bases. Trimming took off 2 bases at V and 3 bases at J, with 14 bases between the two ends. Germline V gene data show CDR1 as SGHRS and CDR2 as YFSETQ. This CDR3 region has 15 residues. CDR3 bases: TGCGCCAGCAGCTTCATCATACAGGGCGACACTGAAGCTTTCTTT. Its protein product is CASSFIIQGDTEAFF.

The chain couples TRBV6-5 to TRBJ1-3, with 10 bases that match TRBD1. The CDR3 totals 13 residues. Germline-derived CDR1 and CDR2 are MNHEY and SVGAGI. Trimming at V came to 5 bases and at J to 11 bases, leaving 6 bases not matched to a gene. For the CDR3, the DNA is TGTGCCAGCAGTCCGGGACAGGGGATTGCCATATATTTT. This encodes CASSPGQGIAIYF.

In DNA, the CDR3 is TGTGCCAGCAGTCCATTCCCGGACTACGCAGAGACCCAGTACTTC. Its protein is CASSPFPDYAETQYF. The chain has TRBV7-2 and TRBJ2-5; possibly TRBD2 for D (6 bases). The V gene's germline CDR1 is SGHTA and CDR2 FQGNSA. Deletions cut 6 bases from V and 4 bases from J, with 18 bases between. This CDR3 is built from 15 residues.

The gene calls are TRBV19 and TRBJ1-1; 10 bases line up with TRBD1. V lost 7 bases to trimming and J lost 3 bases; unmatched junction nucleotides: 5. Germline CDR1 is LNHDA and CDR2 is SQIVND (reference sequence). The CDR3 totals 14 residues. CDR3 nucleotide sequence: TGTGCCAGTACCCTCGGGACAGGGGACACTGAAGCTTTCTTT. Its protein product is CASTLGTGDTEAFF. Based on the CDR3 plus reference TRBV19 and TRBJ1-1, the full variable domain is DGGITQSPKYLFRKEGQNVTLSCEQNLNHDAMYWYRQDPGQGLRLIYYSQIVNDFQKGDIAEGYSVSREKKESFPLTVTSAQKNPTAFYLCASTLGTGDTEAFFGQGTRLTVV.

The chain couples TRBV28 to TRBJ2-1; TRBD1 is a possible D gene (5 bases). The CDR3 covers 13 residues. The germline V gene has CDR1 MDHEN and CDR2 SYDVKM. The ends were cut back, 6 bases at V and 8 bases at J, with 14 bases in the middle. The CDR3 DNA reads TGTGCCAGCAGCAAAGACAGCTCCCATGAGCAGTTCTTC. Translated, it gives CASSKDSSHEQFF.

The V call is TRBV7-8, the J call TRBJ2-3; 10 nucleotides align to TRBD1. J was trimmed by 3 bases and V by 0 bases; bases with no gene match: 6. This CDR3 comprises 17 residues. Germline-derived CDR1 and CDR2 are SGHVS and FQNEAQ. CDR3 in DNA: TGTGCCAGCAGCTTAGCTCCTGGGACAGGGGTGACAGATACGCAGTATTTT. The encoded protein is CASSLAPGTGVTDTQYF.

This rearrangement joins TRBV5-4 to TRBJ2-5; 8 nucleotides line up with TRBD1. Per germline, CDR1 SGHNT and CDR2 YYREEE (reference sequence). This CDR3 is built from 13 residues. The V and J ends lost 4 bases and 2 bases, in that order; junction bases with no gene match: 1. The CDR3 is CASSRTGQETQYF. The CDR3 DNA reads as TGTGCCAGCAGCCGGACAGGGCAAGAGACCCAGTACTTC.

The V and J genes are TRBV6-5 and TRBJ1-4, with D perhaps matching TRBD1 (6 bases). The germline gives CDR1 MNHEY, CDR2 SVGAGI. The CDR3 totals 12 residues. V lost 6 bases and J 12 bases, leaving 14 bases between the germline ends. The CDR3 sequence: CASSSGGPELFF. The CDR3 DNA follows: TGTGCCAGCAGCAGCGGGGGGCCAGAACTGTTTTTT.

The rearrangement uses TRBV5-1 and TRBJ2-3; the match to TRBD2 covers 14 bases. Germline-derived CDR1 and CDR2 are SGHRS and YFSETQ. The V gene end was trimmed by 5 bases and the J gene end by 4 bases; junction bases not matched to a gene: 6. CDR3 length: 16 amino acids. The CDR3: CASRSGTSGSPDTQYF. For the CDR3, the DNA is TGCGCCAGCAGAAGTGGGACTAGCGGGAGTCCAGATACGCAGTATTTT.

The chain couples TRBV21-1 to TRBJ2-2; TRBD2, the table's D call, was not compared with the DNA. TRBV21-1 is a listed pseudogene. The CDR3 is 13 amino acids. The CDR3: CASSSTRSGELFF. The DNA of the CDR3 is TGTGCCAGCAGTTCCACTAGATCCGGGGAGCTGTTTTTT.

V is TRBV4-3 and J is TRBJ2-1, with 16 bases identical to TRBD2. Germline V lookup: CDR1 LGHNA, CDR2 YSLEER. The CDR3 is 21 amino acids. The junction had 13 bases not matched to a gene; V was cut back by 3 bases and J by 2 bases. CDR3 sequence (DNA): TGCGCCAGCAGCCACCCTCGAGGGGGACTAGCGGGAGGGCCCGCCTACAATGAGCAGTTCTTC. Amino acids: CASSHPRGGLAGGPAYNEQFF.

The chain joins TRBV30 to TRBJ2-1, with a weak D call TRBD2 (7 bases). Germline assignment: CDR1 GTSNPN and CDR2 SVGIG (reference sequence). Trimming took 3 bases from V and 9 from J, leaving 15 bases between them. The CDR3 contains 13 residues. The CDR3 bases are TGTGCCTGGAGAAGGGGGGGAGTCGGTGAGCAGTTCTTC. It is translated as CAWRRGGVGEQFF.

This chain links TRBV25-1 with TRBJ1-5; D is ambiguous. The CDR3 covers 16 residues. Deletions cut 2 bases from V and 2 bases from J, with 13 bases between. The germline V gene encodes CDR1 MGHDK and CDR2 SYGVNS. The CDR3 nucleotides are TGTGCCAGCAGTGAAAGTCGTGCTAGTGGCAATCAGCCCCAGCATTTT. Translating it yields CASSESRASGNQPQHF.

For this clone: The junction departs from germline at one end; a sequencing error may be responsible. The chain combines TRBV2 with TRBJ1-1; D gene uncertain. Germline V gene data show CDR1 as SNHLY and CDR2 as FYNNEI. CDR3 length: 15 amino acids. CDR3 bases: TGTGCCAGCAGTGCCGGTGAGGTCTGGAACCCTGAAGCTTTCTTT. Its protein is CASSAGEVWNPEAFF.

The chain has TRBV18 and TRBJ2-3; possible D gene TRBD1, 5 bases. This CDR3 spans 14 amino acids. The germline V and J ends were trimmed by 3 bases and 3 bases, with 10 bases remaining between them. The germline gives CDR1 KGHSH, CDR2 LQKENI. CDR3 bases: TGTGCCAGCTCACCTGTCAGGGAAACAGATACGCAGTATTTT. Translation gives CASSPVRETDTQYF. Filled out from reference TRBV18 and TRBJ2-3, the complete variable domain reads NAGVMQNPRHLVRRRGQEARLRCSPMKGHSHVYWYRQLPEEGLKFMVYLQKENIIDESGMPKERFSAEFPKEGPSILRIQQVVRGDSAAYFCASSPVRETDTQYFGPGTRLTVL.

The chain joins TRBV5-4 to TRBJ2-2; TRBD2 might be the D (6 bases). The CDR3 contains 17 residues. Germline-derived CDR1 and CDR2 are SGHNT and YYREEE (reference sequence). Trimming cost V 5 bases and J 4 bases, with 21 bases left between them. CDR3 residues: CASSLPLGGSRTGELFF. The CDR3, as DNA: TGTGCCAGCAGTTTACCTCTTGGGGGGTCCCGCACCGGGGAGCTGTTTTTT.

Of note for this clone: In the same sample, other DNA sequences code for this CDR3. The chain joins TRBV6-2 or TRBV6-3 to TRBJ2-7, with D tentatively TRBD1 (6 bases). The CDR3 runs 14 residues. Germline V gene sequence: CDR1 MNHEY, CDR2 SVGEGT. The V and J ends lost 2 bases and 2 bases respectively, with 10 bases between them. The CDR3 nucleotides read TGTGCCAGCAGTTACGGGCAGGGGCCCTACGAGCAGTACTTC. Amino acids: CASSYGQGPYEQYF.

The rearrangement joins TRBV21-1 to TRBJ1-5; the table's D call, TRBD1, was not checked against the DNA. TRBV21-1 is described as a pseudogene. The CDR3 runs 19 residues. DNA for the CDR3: TGTGCCAGCAGCAAAGGTTACCCACCGGGACAGGGTAAAGTCCAGCCCCAGCATTTT. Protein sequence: CASSKGYPPGQGKVQPQHF.

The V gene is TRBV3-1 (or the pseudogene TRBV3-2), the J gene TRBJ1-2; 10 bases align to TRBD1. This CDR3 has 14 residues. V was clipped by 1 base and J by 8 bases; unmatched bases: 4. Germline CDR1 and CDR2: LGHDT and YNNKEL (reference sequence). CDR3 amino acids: CASSQGDRGGGYTF. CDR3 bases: TGTGCCAGCAGCCAAGGGGACAGGGGAGGAGGCTACACCTTC.

CDR3 residues: CASSTRTGTNTEAFF. Written as DNA, the CDR3 is TGTGCCAGCAGCACTCGGACAGGGACGAACACTGAAGCTTTCTTT. The rearrangement uses TRBV11-3 and TRBJ1-1; 8 bases match TRBD1. Germline CDR1 reads SGHNT; CDR2 reads YENEEA. There are 15 residues in the CDR3. The junction had 6 bases not matched to a gene; V was cut back by 5 bases and J by 1 base.